Here is one T cell receptor beta chain with its context. This sample was taken from a study of shared clonotypes between healthy human individuals. The method was immunoSEQ multiplex PCR; TCRdb's version includes in-frame clones alone and lacks a portion of them. The table includes nearly 1 million clones, 76% detected once. The sample consisted of memory CD4+ T cells sorted from blood. The subset here: CD45RA-negative fraction. The clonotype was recovered from a young man in good health.

The CDR3 DNA reads TGTGCCACCACGGCGTTTTCAGGGAGAAACGAGCAGTACTTC. This sequence encodes CATTAFSGRNEQYF. This rearrangement joins TRBV28 to TRBJ2-7; D could derive from TRBD1 or TRBD2 (5 bases each). Trimming left V 10 bases short and J 5 bases short, with 21 bases between. The CDR3 consists of 14 residues. The germline gives CDR1 MDHEN, CDR2 SYDVKM. Using reference TRBV28 and TRBJ2-7 for the parts outside the CDR3, the full variable domain is DVKVTQSSRYLVKRTGEKVFLECVQDMDHENMFWYRQDPGLGLRLIYFSYDVKMKEKGDIPEGYSVSREKKERFSLILESASTNQTSMYLCATTAFSGRNEQYFGPGTRLTVT.